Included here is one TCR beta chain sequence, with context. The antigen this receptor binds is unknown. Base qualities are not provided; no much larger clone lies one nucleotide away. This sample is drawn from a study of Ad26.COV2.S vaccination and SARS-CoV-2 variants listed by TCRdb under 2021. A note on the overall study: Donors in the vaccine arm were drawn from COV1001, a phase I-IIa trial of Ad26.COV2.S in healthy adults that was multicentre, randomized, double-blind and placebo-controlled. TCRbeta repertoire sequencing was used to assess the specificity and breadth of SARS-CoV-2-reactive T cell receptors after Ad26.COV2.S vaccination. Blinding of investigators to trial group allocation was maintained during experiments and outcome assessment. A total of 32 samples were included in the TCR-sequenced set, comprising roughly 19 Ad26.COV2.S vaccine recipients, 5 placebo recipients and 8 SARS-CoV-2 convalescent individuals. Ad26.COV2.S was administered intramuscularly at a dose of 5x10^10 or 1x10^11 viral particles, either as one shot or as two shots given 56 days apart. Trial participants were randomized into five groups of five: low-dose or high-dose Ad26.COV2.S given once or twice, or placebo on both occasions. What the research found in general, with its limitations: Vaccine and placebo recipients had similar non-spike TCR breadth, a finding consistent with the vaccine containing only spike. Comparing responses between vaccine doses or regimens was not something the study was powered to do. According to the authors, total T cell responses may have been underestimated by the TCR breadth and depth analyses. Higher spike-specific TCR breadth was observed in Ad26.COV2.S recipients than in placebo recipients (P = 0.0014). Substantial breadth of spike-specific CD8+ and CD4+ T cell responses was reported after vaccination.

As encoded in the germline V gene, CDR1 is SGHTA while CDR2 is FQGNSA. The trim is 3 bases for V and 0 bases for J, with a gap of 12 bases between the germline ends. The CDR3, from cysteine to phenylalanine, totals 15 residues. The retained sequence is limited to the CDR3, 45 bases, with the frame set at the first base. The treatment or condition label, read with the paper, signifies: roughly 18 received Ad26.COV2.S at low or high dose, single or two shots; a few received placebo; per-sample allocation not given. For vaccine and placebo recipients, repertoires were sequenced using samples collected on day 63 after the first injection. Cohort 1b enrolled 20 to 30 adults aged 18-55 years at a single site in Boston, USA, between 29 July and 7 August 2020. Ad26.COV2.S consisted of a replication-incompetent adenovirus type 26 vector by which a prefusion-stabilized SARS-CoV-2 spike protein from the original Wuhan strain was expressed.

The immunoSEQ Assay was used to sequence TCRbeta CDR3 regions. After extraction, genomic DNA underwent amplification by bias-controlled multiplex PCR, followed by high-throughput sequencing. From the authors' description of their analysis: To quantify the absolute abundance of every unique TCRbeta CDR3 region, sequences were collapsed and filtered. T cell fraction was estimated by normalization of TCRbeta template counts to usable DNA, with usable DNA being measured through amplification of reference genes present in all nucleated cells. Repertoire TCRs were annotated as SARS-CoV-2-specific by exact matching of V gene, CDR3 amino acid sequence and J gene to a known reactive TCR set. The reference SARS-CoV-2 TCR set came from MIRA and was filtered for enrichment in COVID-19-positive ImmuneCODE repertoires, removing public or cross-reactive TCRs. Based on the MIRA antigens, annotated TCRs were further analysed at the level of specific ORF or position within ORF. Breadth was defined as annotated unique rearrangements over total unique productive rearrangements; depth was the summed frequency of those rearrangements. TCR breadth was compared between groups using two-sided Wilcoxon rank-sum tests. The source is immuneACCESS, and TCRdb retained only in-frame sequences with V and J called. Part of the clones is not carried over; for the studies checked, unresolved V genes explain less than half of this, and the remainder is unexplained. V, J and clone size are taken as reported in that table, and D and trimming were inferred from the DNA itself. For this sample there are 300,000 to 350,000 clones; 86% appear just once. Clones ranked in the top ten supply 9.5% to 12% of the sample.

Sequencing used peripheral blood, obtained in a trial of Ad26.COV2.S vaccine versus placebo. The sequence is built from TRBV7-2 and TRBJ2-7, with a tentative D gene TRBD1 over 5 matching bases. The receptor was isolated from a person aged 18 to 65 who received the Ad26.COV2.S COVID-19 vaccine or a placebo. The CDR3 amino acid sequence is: CASSFDRSSSYEQYF. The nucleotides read TGTGCCAGCAGCTTCGACAGAAGCAGCTCCTACGAGCAGTACTTC.